The 13 T cell receptor beta chains listed next were all sequenced from one sample in a study of blood T cell repertoires in COVID-19. TCRdb keeps only in-frame clones here, not all; method: immunoSEQ multiplex PCR. This repertoire shows 310,000 or so clones, roughly 89% found once; its top ten account for about 9.8%. Input material: PBMCs or T cells enriched from blood (not recorded which). The receptors derive from a woman aged 18-29 years who had recovered from COVID-19.

This clone was recorded only once. CDR3 DNA: TGCGCCAGCAGCTTGGAGGGGATGTCTGGGGCCAACGTCCTGACTTTC. Protein sequence: CASSLEGMSGANVLTF. V usage is TRBV5-1 and J usage is TRBJ2-6; D possibly corresponds to TRBD1 (5 bases). This CDR3 comprises 16 residues. Germline V CDR1 and CDR2: SGHRS, YFSETQ. V lost 0 bases, J lost 1 base, and 8 bases lay in between.

The gene calls are TRBV6-5 and TRBJ2-7; 8 bases are shared with TRBD1. This CDR3 spans 15 amino acids. Germline V lookup: CDR1 MNHEY, CDR2 SVGAGI. The trim removed 6 bases at V and 1 base at J, leaving 8 bases unmatched. The CDR3 is CASRAGDRGSYEQYF. CDR3 nucleotides: TGTGCCAGCAGAGCCGGTGACAGGGGATCCTACGAGCAGTACTTC.

This clone was seen only once. CDR3 sequence: CASSLTGLVKQYF. CDR3 nucleotide sequence: TGTGCCAGCAGTTTAACAGGGTTGGTCAAGCAGTACTTC. The chain combines TRBV12-3 or TRBV12-4 with TRBJ2-7; perhaps TRBD1 as D (6 bases). Trimming pared 2 bases from V and 8 bases from J, leaving 13 bases between. This CDR3 has 13 residues.

The chain has TRBV7-2 and TRBJ2-7; TRBD2 aligns across 10 bases. The trim removed 1 base at V and 3 bases at J, leaving 3 bases unmatched. The CDR3 has 15 residues. From germline, CDR1 is SGHTA and CDR2 FQGNSA. For the CDR3, the DNA is TGTGCCAGCAGCTTAGATCTAGCGGGGGACTACGAGCAGTACTTC. Translation gives CASSLDLAGDYEQYF. Complete variable domain (other parts from reference TRBV7-2 and TRBJ2-7): GAGVSQSPSNKVTEKGKDVELRCDPISGHTALYWYRQSLGQGLEFLIYFQGNSAPDKSGLPSDRFSAERTGGSVSTLTIQRTQQEDSAVYLCASSLDLAGDYEQYFGPGTRLTVT.

This clone has just one count. The genes are TRBV4-1 and TRBJ1-5; 7 bases are shared with TRBD1. This CDR3 has 19 residues. From germline, CDR1 is MGHRA and CDR2 YSYEKL. J gave up 0 bases and V 1 base, and 12 bases lay outside the gene matches. DNA of the CDR3: TGCGCCAGCAGCCAAGTACCGGGACAGCGGCAATATAGCAATCAGCCCCAGCATTTT. Encoded protein: CASSQVPGQRQYSNQPQHF.

The genes are TRBV5-1 and TRBJ2-5; D is perhaps TRBD1 (5 bases). Trimming stripped 6 bases from V and 5 bases from J, with 14 bases between. The length of the CDR3 is 13 residues. Germline V gives CDR1 SGHRS, CDR2 YFSETQ. Written as DNA, the CDR3 is TGCGCCAGCAAGCTAGGGGATAGCGAGACCCAGTACTTC. This codes for CASKLGDSETQYF.

V and J are TRBV6-5 and TRBJ1-2, with D possibly matching TRBD1 (6 bases). In germline, CDR1 is MNHEY, CDR2 SVGAGI. Deletions cut 7 bases from V and 3 bases from J, with 15 bases between. This CDR3 is built from 14 residues. The CDR3 loop reads CASNEGGFDYGYTF. The DNA for the CDR3 is TGTGCCAGCAACGAGGGGGGGTTCGACTATGGCTACACCTTC.

The chain combines TRBV11-3 with TRBJ2-3, with 8 bases that match TRBD2. The CDR3 covers 16 residues. Trimming removed 0 bases from V and 6 bases from J; junction bases left unmatched: 8. Per germline, CDR1 SGHNT and CDR2 YENEEA. CDR3 in DNA: TGTGCCAGCAGCTTAGAGGACTCGGGGGGGCTGGATACGCAGTATTTT. Its protein is CASSLEDSGGLDTQYF.

This clone was observed a single time. The CDR3 DNA is TGTGCCAGCAGCTTAGGGGTCCCGGGACAGTACTCTGGAAACACCATATATTTT. Its protein is CASSLGVPGQYSGNTIYF. The rearrangement links TRBV7-6 to TRBJ1-3, with TRBD1 matching 7 bases. The CDR3 has 18 residues. Germline V gives CDR1 SGHVS, CDR2 FNYEAQ. V lost 1 base to trimming and J lost 0 bases; unmatched junction nucleotides: 9.

This rearrangement joins TRBV5-5 to TRBJ2-2; D is perhaps TRBD1 (5 bases). The CDR3 sequence is 16 residues long. Deletions cut 4 bases from V and 5 bases from J, with 18 bases between. Germline values: CDR1 SGHKS, CDR2 YYEKEE (reference sequence). The chain's CDR3 is CASSRGSRSGTGELFF. CDR3 coding DNA: TGTGCCAGCAGCCGTGGGTCCAGGTCAGGGACCGGGGAGCTGTTTTTT.

With respect to this clone: Other DNA sequences in this specimen translate into the identical CDR3. V is TRBV12-3 or TRBV12-4 and J is TRBJ1-1, with D possibly being TRBD1 (6 bases). The CDR3 has 13 residues. The V gene lost 5 bases and the J gene lost 0 bases, with 7 bases spanning the gap. Written as DNA, the CDR3 is TGTGCCAGCAGTGGACAGATGAACACTGAAGCTTTCTTT. Translating it yields CASSGQMNTEAFF.

V gene TRBV21-1 combines with J gene TRBJ2-7; TRBD2 is the table's D call and was not checked against the DNA. TRBV21-1 is a documented pseudogene. This CDR3 has 14 residues. This CDR3 reads CASGREAATYEQYF. In DNA, the CDR3 is TGTGCCAGCGGGAGAGAGGCAGCGACTTACGAGCAGTACTTC.

This chain connects TRBV2 to TRBJ1-5, with a tentative D call TRBD1 (6 bases). Germline values: CDR1 SNHLY, CDR2 FYNNEI. Deletions cut 2 bases from V and 5 bases from J, with 7 bases between. CDR3 size: 13 residues. As DNA, the CDR3 is TGTGCCAGCAGTGAACAGGGGTATCAGCCCCAGCATTTT. It yields the protein CASSEQGYQPQHF.